A selection of T cell receptor beta chains follows, all from one sample in a study of blood T cell repertoires in COVID-19. The table came from immunoSEQ multiplex PCR; TCRdb's copy has only in-frame clones and leaves some out. The data show around 260,000 clones, with 80% to 95% seen just once and 1.1% held by the top ten. The sample was PBMCs or T cells enriched from blood (not recorded which). The receptors shown here come from a woman aged 25 to 45 who had recovered from COVID-19. Both conserved end residues are trimmed from each CDR3. D genes are given only for firm matches. A clone size is listed for some rows: how often the clone was seen (once, few, many), or a class if it is expanded.

ASSAIRTSGGYNEQF TRBD2 TRBJ2-1 TRBV9 -
ASSVQGEEQPQH TRBD1 TRBJ1-5 TRBV9 -
ASSPDTWSYEQY - TRBJ2-7 TRBV6-5 few
ASSQHTGELF - TRBJ2-2 TRBV6-2/TRBV6-3 -
ASTDRGSGNGELF TRBD1 TRBJ2-2 TRBV10-1 -
ASSGGYLSYNEQF - TRBJ2-1 TRBV5-4 -
ASSLGQGAPHNEQF TRBD1 TRBJ2-1 TRBV7-7 -
ASSQLLAGRPDTQY TRBD2 TRBJ2-3 TRBV7-9 once
ASSQVVVSSEQF - TRBJ2-1 TRBV4-3 -
ASSPQKGGRGGGELF TRBD2 TRBJ2-2 TRBV18 -
ASSIGQGRDTEAF TRBD1 TRBJ1-1 TRBV19 -
ASSPFRRDPRGVKEKLF - TRBJ1-4 TRBV18 -
STLAGSNYNEQF TRBD2 TRBJ2-1 TRBV29-1 -
ASRPAGGYT - TRBJ1-2 TRBV28 -
ASSLMAVNSGNTIY - TRBJ1-3 TRBV5-5 -
ASSRQKDSYNSPLH - TRBJ1-6 TRBV28 many
ASSLAGVSYNEQF TRBD2 TRBJ2-1 TRBV7-3 -
ASSYGERGTQY TRBD2 TRBJ2-3 TRBV6-5 once
ASSVQGDFGETQY TRBD1 TRBJ2-5 TRBV2 once
ASSLGQSSGNTIY - TRBJ1-3 TRBV7-2 -
ASSRGLAGQF - TRBJ2-1 TRBV6-5 -
ASSLYATGYPTAYEQY TRBD1 TRBJ2-7 TRBV28 once
ASSRSGGNQPQH - TRBJ1-5 TRBV14 -
ASSPPGQGTDTQY TRBD1 TRBJ2-3 TRBV7-9 few
ASSMGVANEKLF - TRBJ1-4 TRBV5-8 -
ASSLGGTGELF - TRBJ2-2 TRBV11-2 -
ATSRLAGGPYNEQF TRBD2 TRBJ2-1 TRBV15 -
ASSISDRSQLG - TRBJ1-1 TRBV5-4 -
ASSFWQGWETQY - TRBJ2-5 TRBV27 -
ASSFYIRLASSSYNEQF - TRBJ2-1 TRBV28 -
ASSFSRLWEAF - TRBJ1-1 TRBV13 once
ASSSTGALYGYT - TRBJ1-2 TRBV5-1 -
ASTPTASSPFLISNQPQH - TRBJ1-5 TRBV19 -
ASSPLGGDGAEAF - TRBJ1-1 TRBV28 -
ASGLASGRNEQF TRBD2 TRBJ2-1 TRBV12-5 once
ASSQSGGSGNTIY - TRBJ1-3 TRBV23-1 once
ASSLKWTGGVKSEKLF TRBD1 TRBJ1-4 TRBV7-2 -
ASSLRTAYNSPLH - TRBJ1-6 TRBV14 -
ASSPGTVGDSPLH TRBD1 TRBJ1-6 TRBV9 -
AISEATGAYGYT TRBD1 TRBJ1-2 TRBV10-3 -
ASTQGGGQF TRBD2 TRBJ2-1 TRBV28 once
ASSWTGVPTYEQY TRBD1 TRBJ2-7 TRBV11-2 -
SVVQGARGYEQY TRBD1 TRBJ2-7 TRBV29-1 -
ASSVGAGGMNTEAF - TRBJ1-1 TRBV9 -
ASSDWGDQPQH - TRBJ1-5 TRBV2 -
ASSPFSNQPQH - TRBJ1-5 TRBV7-2 -
ATRKALTYNEQF - TRBJ2-1 TRBV19 -
ASSPITGTGIYEQY TRBD1 TRBJ2-7 TRBV18 -
ASSPSGNTIY - TRBJ1-3 TRBV19 -
AWTPTGLEQY TRBD1 TRBJ2-7 TRBV30 -
ASSYSLSGLGDEQY - TRBJ2-7 TRBV6-5 -
ASSRQNNQPQH - TRBJ1-5 TRBV11-2 -
ASSLVSQRYEQY - TRBJ2-7 TRBV5-6 -
ASSLGRSLRETQY - TRBJ2-5 TRBV28 -
ASSSGVNSYEQY - TRBJ2-7 TRBV7-9 -
ASSEGQGSQPQH TRBD1 TRBJ1-5 TRBV6-1 -
ASSLTQGGGNEQF - TRBJ2-1 TRBV6-5 -
ASEGGEVEQY - TRBJ2-7 TRBV28 -
ASSRDRANSPLH - TRBJ1-6 TRBV9 -